This passage covers 17 T cell receptor beta chains from one sample sequenced in a study of tumor-infiltrating lymphocytes in localized non-small cell lung cancer (dated by TCRdb to about 2021). Preparation of the library involved the immunoSEQ multiplex PCR assay. As stored in TCRdb, this immuneACCESS dataset retains in-frame rearrangements with V and J assigned. A fraction of the clones does not appear; measured against another copy, unresolved V genes explain less than half of the discrepancy, and the remainder lacks a known reason. For this sample there are around 12,000 clones; around three fifths appear just once. The top ten clones comprise 7% to 8% of the sample. Sample: lung tumor tissue. The source is a human donor with non-small cell lung cancer.

The V and J genes are TRBV30 and TRBJ2-5; TRBD1 is a possible D gene (5 bases). Germline-derived CDR1 and CDR2 are GTSNPN and SVGIG (reference sequence). The CDR3 length is 13 residues. Trimming removed 3 bases from V and 6 bases from J, with 14 bases in between. The CDR3 protein is CAWRNQGVQTQYF. The CDR3 DNA follows: TGTGCCTGGAGAAATCAGGGTGTCCAGACCCAGTACTTC.

V gene TRBV5-1 combines with J gene TRBJ2-2; no firm D call. Trimming took off 1 base at V and 1 base at J, with 11 bases between the two ends. CDR1 is SGHRS, CDR2 YFSETQ, per germline. This CDR3 is 16 amino acids long. The CDR3 sequence is CASSLSGTRNTGELFF. The CDR3 region has the DNA TGCGCCAGCAGCTTGAGTGGCACCCGGAACACCGGGGAGCTGTTTTTT. The full variable domain, rest sourced from reference TRBV5-1 and TRBJ2-2, is KAGVTQTPRYLIKTRGQQVTLSCSPISGHRSVSWYQQTPGQGLQFLFEYFSETQRNKGNFPGRFSGRQFSNSRSEMNVSTLELGDSALYLCASSLSGTRNTGELFFGEGSRLTVL.

The rearrangement joins TRBV18 to TRBJ1-5; the D gene is possibly TRBD1 (5 bases). The CDR3 runs to 14 residues. From germline, CDR1 is KGHSH and CDR2 LQKENI. V lost 2 bases, J lost 4 bases, and 9 bases lay in between. CDR3 loop: CASSPEGLNQPQHF. CDR3 coding DNA: TGTGCCAGCTCACCAGAGGGGCTGAATCAGCCCCAGCATTTT. Filled out from reference TRBV18 and TRBJ1-5, the complete variable domain reads NAGVMQNPRHLVRRRGQEARLRCSPMKGHSHVYWYRQLPEEGLKFMVYLQKENIIDESGMPKERFSAEFPKEGPSILRIQQVVRGDSAAYFCASSPEGLNQPQHFGDGTRLSIL.

V is TRBV7-2 and J is TRBJ2-1, with 13 bases aligning to TRBD2. Trimming removed 6 bases from V and 4 bases from J; junction bases left unmatched: 3. The CDR3 runs 15 residues. Germline loops: CDR1 SGHTA, CDR2 FQGNSA. The CDR3 here is CASSLTSGRYNEQFF. In DNA form, the CDR3 reads TGTGCCAGCAGTTTGACTAGCGGGAGGTACAATGAGCAGTTCTTC.

The table lists this clone with a count of one. The chain carries TRBV30 and TRBJ2-1; 10 bases map to TRBD2. Germline-derived CDR1 and CDR2 are GTSNPN and SVGIG (reference sequence). The V and J ends lost 1 base and 10 bases, in that order; junction bases with no gene match: 10. CDR3 size: 15 residues. The CDR3 reads CAWSETSGEGGEQFF. The CDR3 DNA sequence: TGTGCCTGGAGTGAAACTAGCGGGGAGGGGGGCGAGCAGTTCTTC.

This chain links TRBV10-2 with TRBJ2-2; D gene ambiguous. The germline CDR1 and CDR2 sequences are WSHSY and SAAADI. The CDR3 loop spans 14 amino acids. The ends were cut back, 5 bases at V and 7 bases at J, with 14 bases in the middle. The CDR3 here is CASSPSSRGGELFF. In nucleotides, the CDR3 is TGCGCCAGCAGTCCCAGCTCCCGAGGCGGGGAGCTGTTTTTT.

The chain has TRBV7-2 and TRBJ2-7, with TRBD1 matching over 9 bases. This CDR3 is built from 16 residues. Germline V gene data show CDR1 as SGHTA and CDR2 as FQGNSA. V trimming: 0 bases; J trimming: 1 base; junction bases outside the gene matches: 4. This CDR3 reads CASSLAGTGMSYEQYF. The CDR3 DNA reads as TGTGCCAGCAGCTTAGCTGGGACAGGGATGTCCTACGAGCAGTACTTC.

This clone was counted a few times. The chain links TRBV7-8 to TRBJ2-7, with 7 bases matching TRBD1. The CDR3 runs to 14 residues. Germline V gene data show CDR1 as SGHVS and CDR2 as FQNEAQ. Trimming cost V 2 bases and J 4 bases; bases outside gene matches: 5. The CDR3 region is CASSLNRGEYEQYF. CDR3 coding DNA: TGTGCCAGCAGCTTAAACAGGGGAGAGTACGAGCAGTACTTC.

The genes are TRBV2 and TRBJ1-5, with D perhaps TRBD1 (6 bases). Germline V gives CDR1 SNHLY, CDR2 FYNNEI. The CDR3 extends over 14 amino acids. V shed 5 bases and J shed 5 bases, with 13 bases lying between them. DNA of the CDR3: TGTGCCAGCAGTCGTCAGGGGCCCGATCAGCCCCAGCATTTT. It yields the protein CASSRQGPDQPQHF.

This chain links TRBV29-1 with TRBJ2-7; 7 positions match TRBD1. With V trimmed by 7 bases and J by 1 base, 10 bases remained unmatched. This CDR3 has 14 amino acids. CDR1 SQVTM and CDR2 ANQGSEA come from the germline V gene. The CDR3 loop is CSAVGQRTSYEQYF. Written as DNA, the CDR3 is TGCAGCGCTGTGGGACAGCGCACTTCCTACGAGCAGTACTTC.

CDR3 DNA sequence: TGTGCCAGCAGCGTGGGACTAGCGCTGAGCACAGATACGCAGTATTTT. Encoded protein: CASSVGLALSTDTQYF. This chain joins TRBV7-9 and TRBJ2-3; 10 nucleotides match TRBD2. The CDR3 covers 16 residues. Looked up from germline, CDR1 is SEHNR and CDR2 is FQNEAQ (reference sequence). The trim removed 5 bases at V and 0 bases at J, leaving 5 bases unmatched.

This clone has more than one count but fewer than ten. The chain is built from TRBV29-1 and TRBJ1-1; unclear D gene. This CDR3 contains 11 residues. In germline, CDR1 is SQVTM, CDR2 ANQGSEA. The ends were cut back, 6 bases at V and 7 bases at J, with 12 bases in the middle. DNA of the CDR3: TGCAGCGTCGTGGACGGACGTGAAGCTTTCTTT. It translates to CSVVDGREAFF.

This clone was detected only a few times. The J gene is TRBJ1-1, the V gene TRBV2; possibly TRBD1 for D (5 bases). Trimming cost V 6 bases and J 7 bases, with 12 bases left between them. CDR1 SNHLY and CDR2 FYNNEI come from the germline V gene. The CDR3 has 12 amino acids. Written as DNA, the CDR3 is TGTGCCAGCAGATACACAGGCCTTGAAGCTTTCTTT. Protein: CASRYTGLEAFF.

This clone has only one observation. The gene calls are TRBV5-1 and TRBJ2-1; D may match TRBD1 or TRBD2 (5 bases each). Trimming stripped 9 bases from V and 9 bases from J, with 28 bases between. The germline CDR1 and CDR2 sequences are SGHRS and YFSETQ. The CDR3 contains 16 residues. Written as DNA, the CDR3 is TGCGCCAACCCTCAGGCGGACATTTATTCGGGGAGTGAGCAGTTCTTC. Translating gives CANPQADIYSGSEQFF.

V usage is TRBV7-6 and J usage is TRBJ1-1, with D unresolved. Germline loops: CDR1 SGHVS, CDR2 FNYEAQ. This CDR3 is built from 14 residues. Deletions cut 5 bases from V and 1 base from J, with 11 bases between. The CDR3 sequence is CASSLSAGNTEAFF. The CDR3 DNA sequence: TGTGCCAGCAGCCTTAGTGCTGGGAACACTGAAGCTTTCTTT.

CDR3 loop: CASSYAGLAGTEQYF. In nucleotides, the CDR3 is TGTGCCAGCAGTTACGCGGGACTAGCGGGGACCGAGCAGTACTTC. The V and J genes are TRBV6-5 and TRBJ2-7; the match to TRBD2 covers 13 bases. The germline gives CDR1 MNHEY, CDR2 SVGAGI. This CDR3 contains 15 residues. Trimming at V came to 2 bases and at J to 6 bases, leaving 4 bases not matched to a gene.

CDR3 sequence: CASSPRAGGYEQYF. As DNA, the CDR3 is TGTGCCAGCTCACCGAGGGCAGGTGGCTACGAGCAGTACTTC. The chain couples TRBV18 to TRBJ2-7, with a weak D call TRBD2 (5 bases). CDR3 size: 14 residues. The V end was cut by 3 bases, the J end by 3 bases, with 12 bases between. The germline V gene encodes CDR1 KGHSH and CDR2 LQKENI. The variable domain in full, with the rest retrieved from reference TRBV18 and TRBJ2-7, is NAGVMQNPRHLVRRRGQEARLRCSPMKGHSHVYWYRQLPEEGLKFMVYLQKENIIDESGMPKERFSAEFPKEGPSILRIQQVVRGDSAAYFCASSPRAGGYEQYFGPGTRLTVT.